These 20 T cell receptor beta chains were all obtained from the same sample, sequenced in a study of T cell responses to AZD1222 COVID-19 vaccine (TCRdb year 2021). Library preparation was by the immunoSEQ multiplex PCR assay. TCRdb retrieved this table from immuneACCESS and kept in-frame rearrangements only. Not all clones are present; in checked studies, unresolved V genes account for under half, and no reason is known for the remainder. The sample records 100,000 to 150,000 clones, about 87% of which are singletons. 10% of the sample goes to the ten largest clones. The time point label, read with the paper, signifies: baseline before first vaccination. The sample here was peripheral blood, taken on day 0 of AZD1222 vaccination. The source is an adult in good health.

This sequence joins TRBV6-1 and TRBJ2-7; 7 bases fit TRBD1. The V gene end was trimmed by 2 bases and the J gene end by 4 bases; junction bases not matched to a gene: 8. CDR3 length: 15 amino acids. Germline CDR1 reads MNHNS; CDR2 reads SASEGT. Here the CDR3 reads CASSEWTGDLYEQYF. DNA of the CDR3: TGTGCCAGCAGTGAATGGACAGGAGATCTTTACGAGCAGTACTTC.

The chain uses TRBV6-5 and TRBJ1-1; D remains unclear. Between the trimmed V and J ends, which lost 8 bases and 1 base, there was a span of 14 bases. The CDR3 extends over 14 amino acids. Germline CDR1 is MNHEY and CDR2 is SVGAGI. As DNA, the CDR3 is TGTGCCAGCGGATCCCAGAACCCGAACACTGAAGCTTTCTTT. Translated, it gives CASGSQNPNTEAFF.

The V gene is TRBV5-5, the J gene TRBJ1-2, with D unresolved. The length of the CDR3 is 14 residues. Germline values: CDR1 SGHKS, CDR2 YYEKEE (reference sequence). Trimming left V 0 bases short and J 4 bases short, with 10 bases between. CDR3 in DNA: TGTGCCAGCAGCTTGGATCGGGGTTCCTATGGCTACACCTTC. Amino acids: CASSLDRGSYGYTF.

The chain employs TRBV5-1 and TRBJ2-7, with D possibly being TRBD2 (5 bases). The V end lost 2 bases, the J end lost 2 bases, and 8 bases lay between the germline ends. Germline CDR1 reads SGHRS; CDR2 reads YFSETQ. This CDR3 contains 13 residues. Here the CDR3 DNA reads TGCGCCAGCAGCTTCGAGACTACCTACGAGCAGTACTTC. Its translation: CASSFETTYEQYF. The complete variable domain, with remaining parts taken from reference TRBV5-1 and TRBJ2-7, reads KAGVTQTPRYLIKTRGQQVTLSCSPISGHRSVSWYQQTPGQGLQFLFEYFSETQRNKGNFPGRFSGRQFSNSRSEMNVSTLELGDSALYLCASSFETTYEQYFGPGTRLTVT.

V gene TRBV3-1 (or the pseudogene TRBV3-2) combines with J gene TRBJ1-6; D uncertain. Germline V gives CDR1 LGHDT, CDR2 YNNKEL (reference sequence). The V gene lost 4 bases and the J gene lost 10 bases, with 11 bases spanning the gap. The CDR3 has 13 residues. The DNA of the CDR3 is TGTGCCAGCAGCCTTTCAACGGAGTCACCCCTCCACTTT. Protein product: CASSLSTESPLHF.

V usage is TRBV20-1 and J usage is TRBJ1-4; weak D call: TRBD1 (6 bases). V shed 3 bases and J shed 8 bases, with 13 bases lying between them. The CDR3 consists of 13 residues. CDR1 and CDR2 from the germline V gene are DFQATT and SNEGSKA (reference sequence). The CDR3 DNA is TGCAGTGCTAGTCGAGGGGGGAGCGAAAAACTGTTTTTT. Its translation is CSASRGGSEKLFF.

V is TRBV19 and J is TRBJ2-7, with D possibly called TRBD1 or TRBD2 (5 bases each). Trimming removed 6 bases from V and 2 bases from J, with 11 bases in between. The CDR3 spans 13 residues. Germline values: CDR1 LNHDA, CDR2 SQIVND (reference sequence). CDR3 sequence reads: CASSRGRAYEQYF. CDR3 nucleotide sequence: TGTGCCAGTAGCCGGGGCAGGGCCTACGAGCAGTACTTC.

This sequence joins TRBV14 and TRBJ2-2; 10 bases fit TRBD2. The CDR3 consists of 16 residues. The V and J ends lost 5 bases and 5 bases, in that order; junction bases with no gene match: 8. The germline V gene encodes CDR1 SGHDN and CDR2 FVKESK. DNA for the CDR3: TGTGCCAGCAGCAACCTAGCGGGAGATGGGACCGGGGAGCTGTTTTTT. Translating gives CASSNLAGDGTGELFF.

The genes are TRBV5-4 and TRBJ1-5; TRBD1 matches at 9 bases. Germline CDR1 and CDR2: SGHNT and YYREEE (reference sequence). The J segment lost 0 bases and the V segment lost 2 bases, leaving 12 bases of the junction unmatched. This CDR3 region has 19 residues. CDR3 sequence: CASSFRTGQGDFSNQPQHF. The CDR3 region has the DNA TGTGCCAGCAGCTTTCGGACGGGACAGGGTGACTTTAGCAATCAGCCCCAGCATTTT.

The chain has TRBV24-1 and TRBJ2-7; 10 bases agree with TRBD2. The V gene end was trimmed by 7 bases and the J gene end by 5 bases; junction bases not matched to a gene: 10. The CDR3 spans 15 residues. Per germline, CDR1 KGHDR and CDR2 SFDVKD. This chain's CDR3 is CATRLSGRADHEQYF. The CDR3 DNA follows: TGTGCCACCAGGTTGAGCGGGAGGGCCGACCACGAGCAGTACTTC.

This chain uses TRBV28 with TRBJ2-7; 7 nucleotides align to TRBD2. The germline gives CDR1 MDHEN, CDR2 SYDVKM. The J segment lost 5 bases and the V segment lost 6 bases, leaving 7 bases of the junction unmatched. CDR3 length: 13 residues. The CDR3: CASRTAGLHEQYF. In DNA form, the CDR3 reads TGTGCCAGCAGGACAGCGGGACTCCACGAGCAGTACTTC.

This chain links TRBV12-3 or TRBV12-4 with TRBJ2-2; possible D gene TRBD2, 6 bases. This CDR3 contains 13 residues. The V end was cut by 9 bases, the J end by 12 bases, with 20 bases between. In DNA form, the CDR3 reads TGTGCCAGTGGAGGGGTTAGGGCAGGGAAGCTGTTTTTT. Its translation: CASGGVRAGKLFF.

The rearrangement uses TRBV18 and TRBJ1-1; no firm D call. The CDR3 totals 14 residues. V was pared by 3 bases and J by 8 bases, with 16 bases between. The germline gives CDR1 KGHSH, CDR2 LQKENI. The CDR3 sequence: CASSPWGKDPEAFF. CDR3 bases: TGTGCCAGCTCACCGTGGGGTAAAGATCCCGAAGCTTTCTTT.

The chain recombines TRBV7-9 with TRBJ1-2, with 8 bases lining up with TRBD1. Germline loops: CDR1 SEHNR, CDR2 FQNEAQ (reference sequence). The trim removed 5 bases at V and 6 bases at J, leaving 11 bases unmatched. This CDR3 spans 15 amino acids. DNA of the CDR3: TGTGCCAGCAGCGTGGGACAGGCCCCTTCGCATGGCTACACCTTC. Amino acid sequence: CASSVGQAPSHGYTF.

The V gene is TRBV27, the J gene TRBJ2-3; 7 bases line up with TRBD2. Per the germline V gene, CDR1 is MNHEY and CDR2 is SMNVEV (reference sequence). V gave up 4 bases and J gave up 5 bases; unmatched junction bases: 15. The CDR3 consists of 17 residues. CDR3: CASSSSLAGVLRDTQYF. The CDR3 DNA sequence: TGTGCCAGCAGTTCCTCCCTCGCGGGAGTACTAAGAGATACGCAGTATTTT.

V and J are TRBV27 and TRBJ1-2; 8 nucleotides align to TRBD1. The germline CDR1 and CDR2 sequences are MNHEY and SMNVEV (reference sequence). The CDR3 consists of 13 residues. Unmatched junction bases numbered 5, after V lost 5 bases and J lost 6 bases. The CDR3 bases are TGTGCCAGCAGTCCTCGGACAGGGAATGGCTACACCTTC. Translating gives CASSPRTGNGYTF.

This clone is a singleton in its sample. The chain joins TRBV6-2 or TRBV6-3 to TRBJ1-2; a weak D match, TRBD1 (6 bases). There are 14 residues in the CDR3. CDR1 MNHEY and CDR2 SVGEGT come from the germline V gene. V lost 2 bases and J lost 9, with 16 bases in between. The CDR3 nucleotides are TGTGCCAGCAGTTACGGCGGACAGATTAATAGCTACACCTTC. Its translation: CASSYGGQINSYTF.

This clone was picked up a small number of times. This chain uses TRBV6-5 with TRBJ1-2, with 9 bases aligning to TRBD1. Unmatched junction bases numbered 4, after V lost 7 bases and J lost 1 base. This CDR3 has 14 amino acids. Germline V gene lookup returns CDR1 MNHEY and CDR2 SVGAGI. Here the CDR3 reads CASNRQGGNYGYTF. In nucleotides, the CDR3 is TGTGCCAGCAACAGACAGGGGGGTAACTATGGCTACACCTTC.

The chain employs TRBV27 and TRBJ2-7; tentative D call: TRBD1 (6 bases). CDR1 is MNHEY and CDR2 is SMNVEV in the germline V gene (reference sequence). CDR3 length: 16 residues. V was shortened by 6 bases and J by 2 bases, with 20 bases between the two germline ends. CDR3 region: CASRWSGTPGPYEQYF. DNA for the CDR3: TGTGCCAGCAGGTGGTCCGGGACACCCGGGCCCTACGAGCAGTACTTC.

The V and J genes are TRBV5-6 and TRBJ1-1, with D unclear. There are 14 residues in the CDR3. V was pared by 2 bases and J by 3 bases, with 11 bases between. Per the germline V gene, CDR1 is SGHDT and CDR2 is YYEEEE. CDR3 DNA: TGTGCCAGCAGCTTCTACCGAAGGGACACTGAAGCTTTCTTT. Translating gives CASSFYRRDTEAFF.